These 9 T cell receptor beta chains share one sample of origin, sequenced in a study of vaccination and CD4 T cells after COVID-19. The study sequenced cultured CD4+ T cell DNA using the Oncomine TCR Beta short-read assay. TCRdb reprocessed the PCR reads via MiXCR and lists one record per CDR3 protein. The sample gives roughly 11,000 distinct CDR3 sequences, approximately 40% of which show up once; roughly 30% is in the top ten. Their antigen targets remain unknown. This sample's treatment: roughly 10-day PBMC culture with coronavirus spike peptide pools or control peptides (ViraFEST assay). What was sequenced was CD4+ T cells from blood, cultured in vitro. These receptors were taken from a human donor who had recovered from COVID-19.

The chain employs TRBV30 and TRBJ2-7, with TRBD2 as a possible D gene (6 bases). CDR3 length: 14 residues. Germline CDR1 reads GTSNPN; CDR2 reads SVGIG (reference sequence). Between the trimmed V and J ends, which lost 5 bases and 2 bases, there was a span of 16 bases. DNA for the CDR3: TGTGCCTGGGGTGCTTGGGACTTAACCTACGAGCAGTACTTC. Translating it yields CAWGAWDLTYEQYF.

V usage is TRBV28 and J usage is TRBJ1-5; tentatively, D is TRBD1 (5 bases). CDR3 length equals 14 residues. Between the trimmed V and J ends, which lost 2 bases and 5 bases, there was a span of 10 bases. Germline V gives CDR1 MDHEN, CDR2 SYDVKM. The CDR3 loop is CASSLGGRDQPQHF. CDR3 coding DNA: TGTGCCAGCAGTTTAGGGGGACGGGATCAGCCCCAGCATTTT. The whole variable domain, filled in from reference TRBV28 and TRBJ1-5, reads DVKVTQSSRYLVKRTGEKVFLECVQDMDHENMFWYRQDPGLGLRLIYFSYDVKMKEKGDIPEGYSVSREKKERFSLILESASTNQTSMYLCASSLGGRDQPQHFGDGTRLSIL.

This clonotype turned up a few times. The chain uses TRBV29-1 and TRBJ2-5, with D possibly TRBD1 on 6 matching bases. This CDR3 contains 12 residues. Germline CDR1 is SQVTM and CDR2 is ANQGSEA. Trimming shortened V by 7 bases and J by 5 bases, and 14 bases separated the two germline ends. For the CDR3, the DNA is TGCAGCGGACAACAGGGATGGGAGACCCAGTACTTC. It codes for CSGQQGWETQYF.

This clonotype was counted between two and nine times. This chain uses TRBV20-1 with TRBJ2-1; D is perhaps TRBD2 (5 bases). Trimming removed 6 bases from V and 2 bases from J, with 17 bases in between. The CDR3 loop spans 15 amino acids. Germline CDR1 reads DFQATT; CDR2 reads SNEGSKA (reference sequence). CDR3 sequence reads: CSACDLRATYNEQFF. In DNA, the CDR3 is TGCAGTGCATGCGACTTGCGGGCGACCTACAATGAGCAGTTCTTC.

This clonotype was counted a few times. The V gene is TRBV25-1, the J gene TRBJ1-5, with 9 positions matching TRBD1. CDR3 length: 14 residues. Germline trimming cut 8 bases from V and 6 bases from J; bases unmatched to any gene: 8. CDR1 MGHDK and CDR2 SYGVNS come from the germline V gene. In DNA, the CDR3 is TGTGCCAGCCCCGGGACAGGGTGTCGTCAGCCCCAGCATTTT. This codes for CASPGTGCRQPQHF. Supplemented by reference TRBV25-1 and TRBJ1-5, the full variable domain reads EADIYQTPRYLVIGTGKKITLECSQTMGHDKMYWYQQDPGMELHLIHYSYGVNSTEKGDLSSESTVSRIRTEHFPLTLESARPSHTSQYLCASPGTGCRQPQHFGDGTRLSIL.

This sequence joins TRBV19 and TRBJ1-5; weak D call: TRBD1 (5 bases). The length of the CDR3 is 13 residues. In germline, CDR1 is LNHDA, CDR2 SQIVND (reference sequence). Trimming shortened V by 9 bases and J by 1 base, and 10 bases separated the two germline ends. In nucleotides, the CDR3 is TGTGCCAGGAGGAGGGACAGCAATCAGCCCCAGCATTTT. Translation: CARRRDSNQPQHF.

The rearrangement uses TRBV7-9 and TRBJ2-2, with D maybe TRBD2 (6 bases). There are 17 residues in the CDR3. CDR1 SEHNR and CDR2 FQNEAQ come from the germline V gene (reference sequence). V was pared by 4 bases and J by 6 bases, with 21 bases between. CDR3 residues: CASSYTPRVLASGELFF. The CDR3 coding sequence is TGTGCCAGCAGCTATACCCCCAGGGTTCTAGCGTCCGGGGAGCTGTTTTTT.

By sample fraction, this clonotype is medium-sized (0.01 to 0.1%). The gene calls are TRBV6-5 and TRBJ1-2; D unresolved. V lost 4 bases, J lost 6 bases, and 9 bases lay in between. Germline CDR1 reads MNHEY; CDR2 reads SVGAGI. The CDR3 runs to 12 residues. The CDR3 DNA follows: TGTGCCAGCAGTTCCCAAGGGAATGGCTACACCTTC. Translated, it gives CASSSQGNGYTF.

There are a few counts of this clonotype. This chain connects TRBV2 to TRBJ2-7; 7 positions agree with TRBD2. The J segment lost 0 bases and the V segment lost 8 bases, leaving 4 bases of the junction unmatched. The CDR3 extends over 13 amino acids. In germline, CDR1 is SNHLY, CDR2 FYNNEI. The CDR3 bases are TGTGCCAGCTGGTGGGGGGGCTCCTACGAGCAGTACTTC. Translating it yields CASWWGGSYEQYF.